This entry lists 27 T cell receptor beta chains sequenced from one sample in a study of glioma-infiltrating T cells after dendritic cell vaccination. Specified time point: after dendritic cell vaccination, including at tumor progression/relapse. TCRdb's table, derived via immunoSEQ multiplex PCR, lists solely in-frame clones and lacks some. The sample contains roughly 56,000 clones, under 90% of which appear only once. Here the sequenced sample was blood, taken after dendritic cell vaccination. The receptors were gathered from a human donor with glioblastoma.

The chain employs TRBV11-1 and TRBJ2-7; 10 positions agree with TRBD2. The CDR3 length is 15 residues. Germline V gives CDR1 SGHAT, CDR2 FQDESV (reference sequence). V lost 5 bases to trimming and J lost 7 bases; unmatched junction nucleotides: 11. The CDR3 spells CASSPLAGALGEQYF. The CDR3 DNA reads as TGTGCCAGCAGCCCTCTAGCGGGGGCACTGGGGGAGCAGTACTTC.

The CDR3 DNA reads TGTGCTAGTGGTTTGGGCGGGTCCTACAATGAGCAGTTCTTC. Protein sequence: CASGLGGSYNEQFF. The chain couples TRBV12-5 to TRBJ2-1, with a tentative D call TRBD2 (5 bases). The CDR3 has 14 amino acids. With 1 base removed from V and 1 base from J, the gap between germline ends came to 5 bases. CDR1 and CDR2 (germline): LGHNT, FRNRAP.

This clone was seen more than once but under ten times. CDR3 protein: CAISESGRASGLRETQYF. DNA for the CDR3: TGTGCCATCAGTGAGTCGGGAAGGGCTAGCGGGCTCCGAGAGACCCAGTACTTC. The J gene is TRBJ2-5, the V gene TRBV10-3; TRBD2 aligns across 8 bases. The J segment lost 4 bases and the V segment lost 0 bases, leaving 13 bases of the junction unmatched. The length of the CDR3 is 18 residues. Germline values: CDR1 ENHRY, CDR2 SYGVKD.

The CDR3 sequence: CASSSNTGNTEAFF. The CDR3 bases are TGTGCCAGCAGTTCTAATACAGGGAACACTGAAGCTTTCTTT. The chain uses TRBV6-5 and TRBJ1-1, with D maybe TRBD1 (5 bases). The germline V gene encodes CDR1 MNHEY and CDR2 SVGAGI. The V gene lost 4 bases and the J gene lost 1 base, with 10 bases spanning the gap. The CDR3 is 14 amino acids.

As regards this clone: This specimen includes other DNA sequences encoding the same CDR3. The chain joins TRBV7-2 to TRBJ2-3; maybe TRBD1 (5 bases). V was shortened by 0 bases and J by 1 base, with 8 bases between the two germline ends. The CDR3 extends over 15 amino acids. Germline V gene sequence: CDR1 SGHTA, CDR2 FQGNSA. The CDR3 bases are TGTGCCAGCAGCTTAGCGGGGCCCGGCACAGATACGCAGTATTTT. It is translated as CASSLAGPGTDTQYF.

This chain joins TRBV29-1 and TRBJ2-1; D call uncertain. The germline V gene encodes CDR1 SQVTM and CDR2 ANQGSEA. The V gene lost 3 bases and the J gene lost 4 bases, with 4 bases spanning the gap. The CDR3 loop spans 11 amino acids. In DNA, the CDR3 is TGCAGCGTTGACTCTTACAATGAGCAGTTCTTC. This gives the protein CSVDSYNEQFF.

The chain is built from TRBV23-1 and TRBJ1-1, with 11 bases fitting TRBD1. TRBV23-1 is given ORF status, its function remaining uncertain. V lost 5 bases, J lost 10 bases, and 6 bases stayed unmatched. The CDR3 length is 13 residues. The CDR3 is CASSGQGAFIAFF. In DNA form, the CDR3 reads TGCGCCAGCAGTGGACAGGGGGCGTTTATAGCTTTCTTT.

This clone was seen just once. V is TRBV7-2 and J is TRBJ1-1, with TRBD1 as a possible D gene (6 bases). Per germline, CDR1 SGHTA and CDR2 FQGNSA. CDR3 size: 13 residues. V lost 4 bases, J lost 3 bases, and 9 bases lay in between. For the CDR3, the DNA is TGTGCCAGCAGCTGGGAGGGGGACACTGAAGCTTTCTTT. The encoded protein is CASSWEGDTEAFF. Combining the CDR3 with reference TRBV7-2 and TRBJ1-1 gives the whole variable domain GAGVSQSPSNKVTEKGKDVELRCDPISGHTALYWYRQSLGQGLEFLIYFQGNSAPDKSGLPSDRFSAERTGGSVSTLTIQRTQQEDSAVYLCASSWEGDTEAFFGQGTRLTVV.

The rearrangement joins TRBV9 to TRBJ2-5; 10 nucleotides align to TRBD2. V was pared by 1 base and J by 2 bases, with 2 bases of the junction left unmatched. The V gene's germline CDR1 is SGDLS and CDR2 YYNGEE. This CDR3 has 15 residues. The CDR3 bases are TGTGCCAGCAGCGTACGAGCGGGGGGGCAAGAGACCCAGTACTTC. As protein: CASSVRAGGQETQYF.

The genes are TRBV7-2 and TRBJ2-1; D is perhaps TRBD1 (7 bases). Between the trimmed V and J ends, which lost 5 bases and 10 bases, there was a span of 21 bases. The germline CDR1 and CDR2 sequences are SGHTA and FQGNSA. CDR3 length equals 15 residues. Here the CDR3 DNA reads TGTGCCAGCAGCCCCCGACAGGGAGGATTGGGCGAGCAGTTCTTC. It yields the protein CASSPRQGGLGEQFF.

V gene TRBV30 combines with J gene TRBJ2-2; 7 bases match TRBD2. The J segment lost 1 base and the V segment lost 3 bases, leaving 8 bases of the junction unmatched. This CDR3 has 16 residues. The germline CDR1 and CDR2 sequences are GTSNPN and SVGIG (reference sequence). The CDR3 is CAWRTGGLLNTGELFF. In DNA, the CDR3 is TGTGCCTGGAGGACTGGGGGACTATTGAACACCGGGGAGCTGTTTTTT.

The chain carries TRBV5-1 and TRBJ2-1; tentative D call: TRBD1 (5 bases). Trimming left V 0 bases short and J 10 bases short, with 11 bases between. The germline V gene has CDR1 SGHRS and CDR2 YFSETQ. The CDR3 length is 13 residues. CDR3 region: CASSLEPNREQFF. For the CDR3, the DNA is TGCGCCAGCAGCTTGGAGCCGAACAGGGAGCAGTTCTTC.

V gene TRBV18 combines with J gene TRBJ2-1; tentative D call: TRBD2 (7 bases). Germline V lookup: CDR1 KGHSH, CDR2 LQKENI. The CDR3 runs 15 residues. Between the trimmed V and J ends, which lost 3 bases and 2 bases, there was a span of 11 bases. The CDR3 coding sequence is TGTGCCAGCTCACCGCGGGGGCAGACCTACAATGAGCAGTTCTTC. Translated, it gives CASSPRGQTYNEQFF.

Remarks on this clone: This same CDR3 is encoded by further DNA sequences in the sample. This chain uses TRBV27 with TRBJ1-5; D possibly corresponds to TRBD1 (6 bases). This CDR3 contains 14 residues. Germline V gene lookup returns CDR1 MNHEY and CDR2 SMNVEV (reference sequence). V gave up 0 bases and J gave up 4 bases, with 7 bases separating them. The CDR3 region has the DNA TGTGCCAGCAGTTTATCTCAGGGGAATCAGCCCCAGCATTTT. Translating gives CASSLSQGNQPQHF.

The chain links TRBV20-1 to TRBJ2-5; 9 nucleotides match TRBD1. CDR1 is DFQATT and CDR2 is SNEGSKA in the germline V gene (reference sequence). The CDR3 runs to 11 residues. J was trimmed by 5 bases and V by 8 bases; bases with no gene match: 3. The CDR3 DNA sequence: TGCAGTCCAGGACAGGGGGAGACCCAGTACTTC. Translating it yields CSPGQGETQYF.

The genes are TRBV5-6 and TRBJ1-5, with D unresolved. The V gene lost 1 base and the J gene lost 4 bases, with 6 bases spanning the gap. CDR3 length: 13 residues. CDR1 SGHDT and CDR2 YYEEEE come from the germline V gene. The CDR3 is CASSLTGNQPQHF. The CDR3, as DNA: TGTGCCAGCAGCTTGACGGGGAATCAGCCCCAGCATTTT.

The V gene is TRBV14, the J gene TRBJ2-1; tentative D call: TRBD1 (5 bases). Trimming took 4 bases from V and 7 from J, leaving 14 bases between them. The CDR3 loop spans 14 amino acids. The germline V gene encodes CDR1 SGHDN and CDR2 FVKESK. CDR3 sequence reads: CASSPNVGRNEQFF. The CDR3 bases are TGTGCCAGCAGCCCGAACGTGGGGCGAAATGAGCAGTTCTTC. Full variable domain (missing parts from reference TRBV14 and TRBJ2-1): EAGVTQFPSHSVIEKGQTVTLRCDPISGHDNLYWYRRVMGKEIKFLLHFVKESKQDESGMPNNRFLAERTGGTYSTLKVQPAELEDSGVYFCASSPNVGRNEQFFGPGTRLTVL.

The chain has TRBV19 and TRBJ1-2; D possibly corresponds to TRBD1 (5 bases). V shed 9 bases and J shed 3 bases, with 17 bases lying between them. The germline CDR1 and CDR2 sequences are LNHDA and SQIVND (reference sequence). The CDR3 is made up of 14 amino acids. CDR3 protein: CASLSAGLDYGYTF. As DNA, the CDR3 is TGTGCCAGCCTAAGTGCGGGGCTCGACTATGGCTACACCTTC.

The chain links TRBV19 to TRBJ2-1, with 8 bases fitting TRBD2. CDR1 and CDR2 (germline): LNHDA, SQIVND (reference sequence). The V gene end was trimmed by 6 bases and the J gene end by 2 bases; junction bases not matched to a gene: 6. The CDR3 totals 15 residues. For the CDR3, the DNA is TGTGCCAGTAGAATCGGGGGGGAAACCTACAATGAGCAGTTCTTC. Translation gives CASRIGGETYNEQFF.

This clone appeared a single time. The V call is TRBV28, the J call TRBJ2-2; 11 bases fit TRBD1. J lost 4 bases, V lost 6 bases, and 4 bases had no gene match. The CDR3 totals 15 residues. Per germline, CDR1 MDHEN and CDR2 SYDVKM. The CDR3 reads CASRTGTGGTGELFF. CDR3 coding DNA: TGTGCCAGCAGAACCGGGACAGGGGGCACCGGGGAGCTGTTTTTT.

The V and J genes are TRBV6-6 and TRBJ2-3; D may be TRBD2 (5 bases). Germline V gene lookup returns CDR1 MNHNY and CDR2 SVGAGI (reference sequence). Trimming stripped 2 bases from V and 1 base from J, with 13 bases between. The CDR3 contains 16 residues. CDR3 sequence: CASSYLTRLGTDTQYF. CDR3 bases: TGTGCCAGCAGTTACCTAACTAGATTGGGCACAGATACGCAGTATTTT.

This clone occurred a few times. V is TRBV6-5 and J is TRBJ2-7, with TRBD1 matching 7 bases. Per germline, CDR1 MNHEY and CDR2 SVGAGI. The ends lost 6 bases at V and 0 bases at J; junction bases unmatched: 5. This CDR3 comprises 14 residues. CDR3 nucleotides: TGTGCCAGCAGAAAGGACAGGCGCTCCTACGAGCAGTACTTC. This encodes CASRKDRRSYEQYF.

This clone was counted a few times. The chain has TRBV11-2 and TRBJ2-2, with 7 bases identical to TRBD1. Trimming cost V 5 bases and J 5 bases; bases outside gene matches: 11. The CDR3 runs 16 residues. CDR1 SGHAT and CDR2 FQNNGV come from the germline V gene. The CDR3 reads CASSDSRDRETGELFF. CDR3 in DNA: TGTGCCAGCAGCGACTCCCGGGACAGAGAAACCGGGGAGCTGTTTTTT.

J is TRBJ1-1 and V is TRBV11-3; 8 nucleotides match TRBD1. The CDR3 runs to 15 residues. The V gene end was trimmed by 3 bases and the J gene end by 1 base; junction bases not matched to a gene: 4. CDR1 SGHNT and CDR2 YENEEA come from the germline V gene. CDR3 in DNA: TGTGCCAGCAGCTTCCAGGGGGCGCGGAACACTGAAGCTTTCTTT. The encoded protein is CASSFQGARNTEAFF.

The CDR3 DNA reads TGTGCCAGCAGCTTTGACGGACAGGCCACAGATACGCAGTATTTT. Translating it yields CASSFDGQATDTQYF. The genes are TRBV5-8 and TRBJ2-3; 7 bases align to TRBD1. This CDR3 spans 15 amino acids. Germline CDR1 and CDR2: SGHTS and YDEGEE. V shed 2 bases, J shed 2 bases, and the junction held 5 bases outside the gene matches.

This sequence joins TRBV30 and TRBJ1-6; 7 bases are shared with TRBD1. This CDR3 has 14 amino acids. J lost 5 bases, V lost 4 bases, and 5 bases had no gene match. From germline, CDR1 is GTSNPN and CDR2 SVGIG (reference sequence). Written as DNA, the CDR3 is TGTGCCTGGACGACAGGGCCCGATAATTCACCCCTCCACTTT. Translation gives CAWTTGPDNSPLHF. Using reference TRBV30 and TRBJ1-6 for the parts outside the CDR3, the full variable domain is SQTIHQWPATLVQPVGSPLSLECTVEGTSNPNLYWYRQAAGRGLQLLFYSVGIGQISSEVPQNLSASRPQDRQFILSSKKLLLSDSGFYLCAWTTGPDNSPLHFGNGTRLTVT.

The rearrangement links TRBV5-1 to TRBJ2-1, with 12 bases aligning to TRBD2. Per the germline V gene, CDR1 is SGHRS and CDR2 is YFSETQ. This CDR3 is built from 17 residues. The ends lost 3 bases at V and 7 bases at J; junction bases unmatched: 11. CDR3 nucleotide sequence: TGCGCCAGCAGCTGGGGGTCGACTAGCGGGGGAGGGAATGAGCAGTTCTTC. Translation gives CASSWGSTSGGGNEQFF. The full variable domain, with the rest looked up from reference TRBV5-1 and TRBJ2-1, is KAGVTQTPRYLIKTRGQQVTLSCSPISGHRSVSWYQQTPGQGLQFLFEYFSETQRNKGNFPGRFSGRQFSNSRSEMNVSTLELGDSALYLCASSWGSTSGGGNEQFFGPGTRLTVL.